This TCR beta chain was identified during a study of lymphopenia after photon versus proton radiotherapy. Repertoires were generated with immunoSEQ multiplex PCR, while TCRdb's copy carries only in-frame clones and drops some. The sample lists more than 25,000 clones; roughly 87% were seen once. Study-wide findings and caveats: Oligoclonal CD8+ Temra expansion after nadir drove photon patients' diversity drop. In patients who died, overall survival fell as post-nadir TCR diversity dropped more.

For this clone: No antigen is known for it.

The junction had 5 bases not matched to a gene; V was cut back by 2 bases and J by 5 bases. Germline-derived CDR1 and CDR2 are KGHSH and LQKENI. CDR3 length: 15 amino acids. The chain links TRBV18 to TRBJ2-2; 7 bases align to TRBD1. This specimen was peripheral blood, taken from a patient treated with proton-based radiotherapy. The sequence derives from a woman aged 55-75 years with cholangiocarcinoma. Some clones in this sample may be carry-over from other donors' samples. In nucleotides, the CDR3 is TGTGCCAGCTCACCAAGACAGGGTCGAACCGGGGAGCTGTTTTTT. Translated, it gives CASSPRQGRTGELFF. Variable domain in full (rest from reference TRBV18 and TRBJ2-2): NAGVMQNPRHLVRRRGQEARLRCSPMKGHSHVYWYRQLPEEGLKFMVYLQKENIIDESGMPKERFSAEFPKEGPSILRIQQVVRGDSAAYFCASSPRQGRTGELFFGEGSRLTVL.